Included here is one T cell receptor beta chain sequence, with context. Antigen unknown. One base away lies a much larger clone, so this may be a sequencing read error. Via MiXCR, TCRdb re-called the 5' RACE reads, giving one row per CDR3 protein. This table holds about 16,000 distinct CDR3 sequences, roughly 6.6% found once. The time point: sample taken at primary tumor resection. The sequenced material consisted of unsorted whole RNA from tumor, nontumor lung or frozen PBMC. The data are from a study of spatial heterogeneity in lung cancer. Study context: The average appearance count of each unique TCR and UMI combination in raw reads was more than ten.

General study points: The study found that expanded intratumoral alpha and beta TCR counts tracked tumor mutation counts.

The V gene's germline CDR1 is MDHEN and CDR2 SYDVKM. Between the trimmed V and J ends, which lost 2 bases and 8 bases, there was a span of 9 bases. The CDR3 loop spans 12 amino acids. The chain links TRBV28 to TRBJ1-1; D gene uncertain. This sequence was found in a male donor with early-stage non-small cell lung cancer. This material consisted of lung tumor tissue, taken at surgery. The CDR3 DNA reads TGTGCCAGCAGTTTAAAGGGTAGAGAAGCTTTCTTT. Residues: CASSLKGREAFF.